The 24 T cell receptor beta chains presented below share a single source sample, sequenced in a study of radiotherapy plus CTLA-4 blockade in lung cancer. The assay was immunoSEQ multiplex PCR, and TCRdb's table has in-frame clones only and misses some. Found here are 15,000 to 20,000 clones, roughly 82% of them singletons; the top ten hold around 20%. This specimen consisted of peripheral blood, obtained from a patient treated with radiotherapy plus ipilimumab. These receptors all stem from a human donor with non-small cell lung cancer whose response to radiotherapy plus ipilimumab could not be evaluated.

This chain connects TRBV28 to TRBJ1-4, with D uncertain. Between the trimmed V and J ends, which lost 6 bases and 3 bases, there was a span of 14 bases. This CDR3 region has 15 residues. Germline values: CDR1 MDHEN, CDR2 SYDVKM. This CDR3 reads CASSPPGASNEKLFF. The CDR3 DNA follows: TGTGCCAGCAGCCCCCCGGGAGCTTCTAATGAAAAACTGTTTTTT.

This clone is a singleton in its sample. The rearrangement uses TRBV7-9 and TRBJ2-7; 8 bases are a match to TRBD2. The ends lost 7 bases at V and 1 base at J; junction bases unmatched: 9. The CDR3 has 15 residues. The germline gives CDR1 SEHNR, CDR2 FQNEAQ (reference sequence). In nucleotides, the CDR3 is TGTGCCAGCACCCCCCGGGGGGGCCGGTCCTACGAGCAGTACTTC. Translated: CASTPRGGRSYEQYF.

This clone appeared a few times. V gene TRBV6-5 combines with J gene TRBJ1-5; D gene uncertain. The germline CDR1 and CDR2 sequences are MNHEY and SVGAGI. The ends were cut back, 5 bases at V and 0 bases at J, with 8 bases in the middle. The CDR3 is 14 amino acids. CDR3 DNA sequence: TGTGCCAGCAGTGAGGGAACTAGCAATCAGCCCCAGCATTTT. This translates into CASSEGTSNQPQHF.

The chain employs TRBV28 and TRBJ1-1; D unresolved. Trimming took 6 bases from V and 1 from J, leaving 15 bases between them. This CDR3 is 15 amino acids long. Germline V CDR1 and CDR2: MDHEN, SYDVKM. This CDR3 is CASRRATYGNTEAFF. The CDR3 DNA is TGTGCCAGCAGGCGGGCCACCTACGGGAACACTGAAGCTTTCTTT.

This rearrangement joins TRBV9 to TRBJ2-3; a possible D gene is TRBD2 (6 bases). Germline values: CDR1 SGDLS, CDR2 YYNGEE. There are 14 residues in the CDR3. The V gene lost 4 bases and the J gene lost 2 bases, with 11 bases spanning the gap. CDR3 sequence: CASSPGGSTDTQYF. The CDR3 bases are TGTGCCAGCAGCCCTGGGGGGTCCACAGATACGCAGTATTTT.

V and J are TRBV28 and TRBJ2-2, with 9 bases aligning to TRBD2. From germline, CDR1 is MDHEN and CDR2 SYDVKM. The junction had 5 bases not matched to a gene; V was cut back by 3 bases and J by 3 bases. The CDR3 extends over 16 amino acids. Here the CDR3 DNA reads TGTGCCAGCAGTTTGGGTAGCGGGGGATACACCGGGGAGCTGTTTTTT. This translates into CASSLGSGGYTGELFF.

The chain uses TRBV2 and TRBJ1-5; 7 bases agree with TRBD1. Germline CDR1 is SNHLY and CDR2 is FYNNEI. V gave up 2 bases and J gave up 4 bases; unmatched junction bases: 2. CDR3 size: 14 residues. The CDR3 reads CASSEQGVNQPQHF. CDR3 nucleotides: TGTGCCAGCAGTGAACAGGGGGTTAATCAGCCCCAGCATTTT. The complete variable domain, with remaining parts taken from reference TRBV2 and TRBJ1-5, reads EPEVTQTPSHQVTQMGQEVILRCVPISNHLYFYWYRQILGQKVEFLVSFYNNEISEKSEIFDDQFSVERPDGSNFTLKIRSTKLEDSAMYFCASSEQGVNQPQHFGDGTRLSIL.

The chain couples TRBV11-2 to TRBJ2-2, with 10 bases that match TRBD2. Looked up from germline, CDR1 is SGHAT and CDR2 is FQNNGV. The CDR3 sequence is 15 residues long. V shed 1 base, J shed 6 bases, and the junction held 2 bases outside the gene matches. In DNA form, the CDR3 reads TGTGCCAGCAGCTTAGTAAGCGGGAGGGCCGGGGAGCTGTTTTTT. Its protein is CASSLVSGRAGELFF.

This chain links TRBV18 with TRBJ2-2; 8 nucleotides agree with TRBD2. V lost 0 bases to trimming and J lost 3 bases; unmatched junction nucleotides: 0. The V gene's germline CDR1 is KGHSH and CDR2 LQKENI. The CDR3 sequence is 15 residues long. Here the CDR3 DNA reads TGTGCCAGCTCACCACCCGGGAGGGACACCGGGGAGCTGTTTTTT. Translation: CASSPPGRDTGELFF.

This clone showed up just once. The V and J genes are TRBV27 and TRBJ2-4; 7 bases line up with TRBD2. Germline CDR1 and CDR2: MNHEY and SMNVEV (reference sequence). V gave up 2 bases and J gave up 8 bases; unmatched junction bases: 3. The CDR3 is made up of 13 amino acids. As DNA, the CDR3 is TGTGCCAGCAGTTTAGGGGGGGGAGACATTCAGTACTTC. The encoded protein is CASSLGGGDIQYF.

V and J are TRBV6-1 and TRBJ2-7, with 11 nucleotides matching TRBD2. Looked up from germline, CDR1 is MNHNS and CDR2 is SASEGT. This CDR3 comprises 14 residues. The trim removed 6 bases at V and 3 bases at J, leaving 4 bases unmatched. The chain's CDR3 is CASSRTSGRYEQYF. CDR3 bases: TGTGCCAGCAGCCGGACTAGCGGGCGCTACGAGCAGTACTTC.

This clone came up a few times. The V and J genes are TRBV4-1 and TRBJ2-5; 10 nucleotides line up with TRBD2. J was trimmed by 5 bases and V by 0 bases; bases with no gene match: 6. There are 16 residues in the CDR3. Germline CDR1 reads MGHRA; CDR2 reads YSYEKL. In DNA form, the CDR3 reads TGCGCCAGCAGCCAAGATCAACTAGCGGGATACGAGACCCAGTACTTC. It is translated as CASSQDQLAGYETQYF.

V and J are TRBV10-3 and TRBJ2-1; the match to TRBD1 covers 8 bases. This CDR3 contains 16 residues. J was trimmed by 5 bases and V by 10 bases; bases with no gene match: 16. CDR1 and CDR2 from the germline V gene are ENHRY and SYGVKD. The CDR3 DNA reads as TGTGCCACCATCGGGCTTTTCGGACAGGGAGACAATGAGCAGTTCTTC. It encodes CATIGLFGQGDNEQFF.

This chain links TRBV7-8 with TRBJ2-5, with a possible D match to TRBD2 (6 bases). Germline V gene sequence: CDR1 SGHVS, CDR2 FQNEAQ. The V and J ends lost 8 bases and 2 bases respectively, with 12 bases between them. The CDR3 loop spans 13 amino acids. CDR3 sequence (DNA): TGTGCCAGCCCAGGGACTGAACAAGAGACCCAGTACTTC. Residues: CASPGTEQETQYF.

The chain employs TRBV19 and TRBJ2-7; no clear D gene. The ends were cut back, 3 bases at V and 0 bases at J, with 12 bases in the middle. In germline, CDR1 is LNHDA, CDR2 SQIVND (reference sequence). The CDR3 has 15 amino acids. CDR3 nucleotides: TGTGCCAGTAGTATGGGCACCTTCAGCTCCTACGAGCAGTACTTC. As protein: CASSMGTFSSYEQYF.

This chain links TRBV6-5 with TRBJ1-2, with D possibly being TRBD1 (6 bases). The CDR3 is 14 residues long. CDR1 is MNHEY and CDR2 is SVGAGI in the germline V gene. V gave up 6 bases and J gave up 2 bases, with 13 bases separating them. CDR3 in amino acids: CASSRTAQNYGYTF. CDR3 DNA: TGTGCCAGCAGCCGGACAGCACAGAACTATGGCTACACCTTC.

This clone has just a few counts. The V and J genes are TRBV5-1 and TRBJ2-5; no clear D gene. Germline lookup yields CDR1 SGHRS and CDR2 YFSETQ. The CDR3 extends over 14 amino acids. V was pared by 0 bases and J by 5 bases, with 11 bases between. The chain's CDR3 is CASSLGGPRETQYF. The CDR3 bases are TGCGCCAGCAGCTTGGGAGGCCCCCGGGAGACCCAGTACTTC.

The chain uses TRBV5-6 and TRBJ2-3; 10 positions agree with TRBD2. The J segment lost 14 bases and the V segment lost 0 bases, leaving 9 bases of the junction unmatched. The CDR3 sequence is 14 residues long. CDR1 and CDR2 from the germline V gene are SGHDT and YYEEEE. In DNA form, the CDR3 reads TGTGCCAGCAGCTTGGCCGGGAGCGGGGGGGTATTGTATTTT. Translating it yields CASSLAGSGGVLYF.

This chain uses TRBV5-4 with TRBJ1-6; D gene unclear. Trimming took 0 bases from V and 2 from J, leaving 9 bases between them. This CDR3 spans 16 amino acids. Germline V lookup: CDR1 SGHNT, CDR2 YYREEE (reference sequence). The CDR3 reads CASSLVLTAYNSPLHF. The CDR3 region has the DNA TGTGCCAGCAGCTTGGTCCTAACAGCCTATAATTCACCCCTCCACTTT.

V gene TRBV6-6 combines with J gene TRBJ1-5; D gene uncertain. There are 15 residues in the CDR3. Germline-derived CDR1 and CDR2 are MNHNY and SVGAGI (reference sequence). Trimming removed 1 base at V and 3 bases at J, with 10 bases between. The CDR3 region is CASSYLNSFNQPQHF. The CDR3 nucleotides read TGTGCCAGCAGTTACTTAAACAGTTTCAATCAGCCCCAGCATTTT.

Here the CDR3 reads CASRRLDKETQYF. CDR3 nucleotides: TGTGCCAGCAGAAGACTAGATAAAGAGACCCAGTACTTC. The chain has TRBV27 and TRBJ2-5; a possible D gene is TRBD2 (6 bases). The CDR3 covers 13 residues. Germline V gene lookup returns CDR1 MNHEY and CDR2 SMNVEV (reference sequence). The germline V and J ends were trimmed by 6 bases and 3 bases, with 11 bases remaining between them.

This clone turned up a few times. The CDR3 loop reads CASSDQDRPSYEQYF. DNA of the CDR3: TGCGCCAGCAGTGACCAGGACAGGCCTTCCTACGAGCAGTACTTC. The chain recombines TRBV10-1 with TRBJ2-7; 7 nucleotides match TRBD1. Trimming removed 3 bases from V and 1 base from J; junction bases left unmatched: 6. Germline-derived CDR1 and CDR2 are WNHNN and SYGVQD (reference sequence). This CDR3 spans 15 amino acids.

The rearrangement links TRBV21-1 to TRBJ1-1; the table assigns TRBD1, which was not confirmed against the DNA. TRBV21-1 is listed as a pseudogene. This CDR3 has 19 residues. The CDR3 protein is CASSKINRLGGWVNTEAFF. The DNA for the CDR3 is TGTGCCAGCAGCAAGATCAATAGATTAGGGGGCTGGGTGAACACTGAAGCTTTCTTT.

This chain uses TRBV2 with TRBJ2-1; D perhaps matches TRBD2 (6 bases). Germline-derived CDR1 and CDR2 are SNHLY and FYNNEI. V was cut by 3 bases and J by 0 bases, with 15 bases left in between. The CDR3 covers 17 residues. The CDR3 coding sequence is TGTGCCAGCAGTGACCCGGGAGCTCGGGGCTCCTACAATGAGCAGTTCTTC. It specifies CASSDPGARGSYNEQFF. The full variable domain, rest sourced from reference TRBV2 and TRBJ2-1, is EPEVTQTPSHQVTQMGQEVILRCVPISNHLYFYWYRQILGQKVEFLVSFYNNEISEKSEIFDDQFSVERPDGSNFTLKIRSTKLEDSAMYFCASSDPGARGSYNEQFFGPGTRLTVL.